Below are 7 T cell receptor beta chains sequenced from a single sample in a study of CD8+ T cells in alopecia areata. Extraction of RNA preceded its reverse transcription into cDNA, which served as the sequencing template. The table came from immunoSEQ multiplex PCR; TCRdb's copy has only in-frame clones and leaves some out. The data show roughly 120,000 clones, less than 70% seen once. The sequenced sample consisted of CD4+ T cells sorted from blood. The origin of the receptors is a human donor in good health.

The rearrangement joins TRBV4-1 to TRBJ2-7, with 10 nucleotides matching TRBD1. CDR1 and CDR2 (germline): MGHRA, YSYEKL. Germline trimming cut 5 bases from V and 3 bases from J; bases unmatched to any gene: 7. CDR3 length equals 15 residues. The CDR3 here is CASSVTRDRGYEQYF. The CDR3 nucleotides read TGCGCCAGCAGCGTGACCCGGGACAGGGGCTACGAGCAGTACTTC.

The table lists this clone with a few counts. V is TRBV7-2 and J is TRBJ2-1; D is unresolved. Trimming cost V 4 bases and J 4 bases, with 17 bases left between them. The germline gives CDR1 SGHTA, CDR2 FQGNSA. This CDR3 region has 16 residues. The CDR3 nucleotides are TGTGCCAGCAGCTCCTTCGACCGAGGCCTTTACAATGAGCAGTTCTTC. It translates to CASSSFDRGLYNEQFF.

In DNA, the CDR3 is TGCAGCGTTGAGAAGGATTTGAACACTGAAGCTTTCTTT. It translates to CSVEKDLNTEAFF. J is TRBJ1-1 and V is TRBV29-1; no clear D. CDR1 and CDR2 from the germline V gene are SQVTM and ANQGSEA. V was cut by 3 bases and J by 0 bases, with 8 bases left in between. The CDR3 length is 13 residues.

The gene calls are TRBV30 and TRBJ1-5; D is ambiguous. The CDR3 consists of 13 residues. In germline, CDR1 is GTSNPN, CDR2 SVGIG (reference sequence). Trimming took 5 bases from V and 7 from J, leaving 15 bases between them. The CDR3 DNA reads as TGTGCCTGGGCGTCCAGAGGAGCCCAGCCCCAGCATTTT. Its translation: CAWASRGAQPQHF.

This CDR3 is CSVEGQGWTEAFF. In DNA, the CDR3 is TGCAGCGTTGAGGGACAGGGCTGGACTGAAGCTTTCTTT. J is TRBJ1-1 and V is TRBV29-1, with 9 nucleotides matching TRBD1. There are 13 residues in the CDR3. J gave up 5 bases and V 3 bases, and 4 bases lay outside the gene matches. Per germline, CDR1 SQVTM and CDR2 ANQGSEA.

The rearrangement links TRBV27 to TRBJ2-1; maybe TRBD2 (5 bases). Per germline, CDR1 MNHEY and CDR2 SMNVEV (reference sequence). The CDR3 runs to 15 residues. V lost 8 bases and J lost 0, with 14 bases in between. The CDR3 DNA reads as TGTGCCAGCCAGGTCCCGGGGAGCTCCTACAATGAGCAGTTCTTC. It yields the protein CASQVPGSSYNEQFF.

The V gene is TRBV30, the J gene TRBJ1-6; TRBD1 is a possible D gene (6 bases). There are 16 residues in the CDR3. The germline gives CDR1 GTSNPN, CDR2 SVGIG (reference sequence). V was clipped by 3 bases and J by 0 bases, with 12 bases between them. The CDR3: CAWRVGQSSYNSPLHF. In DNA form, the CDR3 reads TGTGCCTGGAGAGTCGGACAGAGCTCCTATAATTCACCCCTCCACTTT.